This T cell receptor (beta chain) was identified in a study of blood T cell repertoires in COVID-19. Study at large: There were acute and convalescent COVID-19 samples, and they came from the United States, Italy and Spain. Sample material is recorded as cDNA or gDNA derived from T cells, B-cell-depleted T cells, or PBMCs.

In terms of age and location, participants ranged from about 18 to 100 years and lived in about 25 US areas. Produced via immunoSEQ multiplex PCR; TCRdb's table is partial and in-frame only. The sample consists of fewer than 300,000 clones, around 90% of them appearing once. This CDR3 region has 14 residues. V lost 0 bases, J lost 10 bases, and 5 bases stayed unmatched. Germline V gives CDR1 KGHDR, CDR2 SFDVKD. Material: PBMCs or T cells enriched from blood (not recorded which). The sequence derives from a woman in her twenties or thirties who had recovered from COVID-19. The gene calls are TRBV24-1 and TRBJ1-1, with 9 bases lining up with TRBD1. The CDR3 is CATSDLMRGQGAFF. The CDR3 coding sequence is TGTGCCACCAGTGATTTGATGAGGGGACAGGGAGCTTTCTTT.